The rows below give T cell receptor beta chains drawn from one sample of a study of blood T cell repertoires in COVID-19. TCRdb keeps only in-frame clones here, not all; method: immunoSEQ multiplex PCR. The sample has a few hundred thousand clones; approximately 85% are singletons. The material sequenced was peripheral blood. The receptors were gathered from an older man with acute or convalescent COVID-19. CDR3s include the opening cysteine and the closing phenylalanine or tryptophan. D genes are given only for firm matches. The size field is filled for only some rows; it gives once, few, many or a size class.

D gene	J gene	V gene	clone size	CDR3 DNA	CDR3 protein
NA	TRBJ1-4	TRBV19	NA	TGTGCCAGTAGCGGACAGCTGGCAACTAATGAAAAACTGTTTTTT	CASSGQLATNEKLFF
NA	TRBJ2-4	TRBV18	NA	TGTGCCAGCTCACCACCGGAAGCGGGAGCCAAAAACATTCAGTACTTC	CASSPPEAGAKNIQYF
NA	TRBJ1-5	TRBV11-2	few	TGTGCCAGCAGCTTAGAAGCCTATCAGCCCCAGCATTTT	CASSLEAYQPQHF
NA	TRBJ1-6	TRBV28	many	TGTGCCAGCACCTCCAGCGGAGTCGTGGGCTCACCCCTCCACTTT	CASTSSGVVGSPLHF
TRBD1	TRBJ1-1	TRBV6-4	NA	TGTGCCAGCAGTGACCAGGGGGACACTGAAGCTTTCTTT	CASSDQGDTEAFF
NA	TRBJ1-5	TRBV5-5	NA	TGTGCCAGCAGCTTGGCGACACTCAGGCATCAGCCCCAGCATTTT	CASSLATLRHQPQHF
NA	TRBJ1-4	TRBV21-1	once	TGTGCCAGCAGCAACCCGGACAGGGGGGCAACTAATGAAAAACTGTTTTTT	CASSNPDRGATNEKLFF
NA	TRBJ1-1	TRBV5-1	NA	TGCGCCAGCTCCGGGGGAATGAACACTGAAGCTTTCTTT	CASSGGMNTEAFF
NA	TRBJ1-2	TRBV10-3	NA	TGTGCCATCAGTGGGGGAGGGGGAGCTAACTATGGCTACACCTTC	CAISGGGGANYGYTF
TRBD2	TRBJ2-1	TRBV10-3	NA	TGTGCCATGAGACCGGGACTAGAAGGGATTAGTGAGCAGTTCTTC	CAMRPGLEGISEQFF
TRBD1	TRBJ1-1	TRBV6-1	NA	TGTGCCAGCAGTGAGGGGGGACAGTTAATTGAAGCTTTCTTT	CASSEGGQLIEAFF
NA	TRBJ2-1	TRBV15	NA	TGTGCCACCAGCCTAGGAGCGAGCGGGGACAAAGGGTATGAGCAGTTCTTC	CATSLGASGDKGYEQFF
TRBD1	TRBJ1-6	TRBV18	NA	TGTGCCAGCTCGACATTAGGGGGCGCGGCGAATAATTCACCCCTCCACTTT	CASSTLGGAANNSPLHF
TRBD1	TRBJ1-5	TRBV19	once	TGTGCCAGTAGTAGGCGGACAGGACCCCTTGATCAGCCCCAGCATTTT	CASSRRTGPLDQPQHF
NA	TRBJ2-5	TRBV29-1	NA	TGCAGCGTTGCAGGGCCCCAAGAGACCCAGTACTTC	CSVAGPQETQYF
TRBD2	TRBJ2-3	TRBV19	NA	TGTGCCAGTAGTTTATCCCCCCTAGCGGGATTGGGAGATACGCAGTATTTT	CASSLSPLAGLGDTQYF
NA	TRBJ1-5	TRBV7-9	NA	TGTGCCAGCAGCTTAGCAGGACAGCTCAATCAGCCCCAGCATTTT	CASSLAGQLNQPQHF
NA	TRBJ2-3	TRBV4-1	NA	TGCGCCAGCAGCCACTCAGATACGCAGTATTTT	CASSHSDTQYF
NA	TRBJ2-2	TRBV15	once	TGTGCCACCAGCAGAGTCATCGGGGAGCTGTTTTTT	CATSRVIGELFF
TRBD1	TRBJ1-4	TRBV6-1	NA	TGTGCCAGCAGTGAAAGCGGGACAGGGCTTGGGGGTGAAAAACTGTTTTTT	CASSESGTGLGGEKLFF
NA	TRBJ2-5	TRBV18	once	TGTGCCAGCTCACCACCGAGAAGGGGGTGGGAGACCCAGTACTTC	CASSPPRRGWETQYF
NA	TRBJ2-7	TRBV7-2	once	TGTGCCAGCAGCTTAGCACAGTCATACGAGCAGTACTTC	CASSLAQSYEQYF
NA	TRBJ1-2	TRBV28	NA	TGTGCCAGCAGACCGGGGGGCGCTAACTATGGCTACACCTTC	CASRPGGANYGYTF
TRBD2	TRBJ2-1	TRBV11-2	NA	TGTGCCAGCAGCTTAGCCCCCGGGCTAGCGGGGAACAATGAGCAGTTCTTC	CASSLAPGLAGNNEQFF
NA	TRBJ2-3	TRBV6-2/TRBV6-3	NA	TGTGCCAGCAGTTACGAATCCGGGAGAAGCACAGATACGCAGTATTTT	CASSYESGRSTDTQYF
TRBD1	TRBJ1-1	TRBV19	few	TGTGCCAGTAGAGAGGACAGGGCGTCGGTCACTGAAGCTTTCTTT	CASREDRASVTEAFF
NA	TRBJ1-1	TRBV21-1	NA	TGTGCCAGCCCCGGGCGGGGCATCAGGAACACTGAAGCTTTCTTT	CASPGRGIRNTEAFF
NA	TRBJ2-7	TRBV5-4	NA	TGTGCCAGCAGCTTGCCGGGGATATACGAGCAGTACTTC	CASSLPGIYEQYF
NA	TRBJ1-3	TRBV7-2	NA	TGTGCCAGCACCTTGACAGAGCTCAGAAACACCATATATTTT	CASTLTELRNTIYF
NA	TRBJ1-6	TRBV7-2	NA	TGTGCCAGCAGCTTCAGGGACACTAGCTATAATTCACCCCTCCACTTT	CASSFRDTSYNSPLHF
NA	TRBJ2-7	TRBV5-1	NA	TGCGCCAGCAGCTTGGTGGCGGCCTACGAGCAGTACTTC	CASSLVAAYEQYF
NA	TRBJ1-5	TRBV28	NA	TGTGCCAGCAGTTCACCCGACACCCCCAAAGCCCAGCATTTT	CASSSPDTPKAQHF
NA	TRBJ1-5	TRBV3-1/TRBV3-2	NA	TGTGCCAGCAGCCAACTGGGGGGACAGCCCCAGCATTTT	CASSQLGGQPQHF
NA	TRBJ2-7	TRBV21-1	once	TGTGCCAGCAGCCGCCGGGGACAGGGAAAAACCTACGAGCAGTACTTC	CASSRRGQGKTYEQYF
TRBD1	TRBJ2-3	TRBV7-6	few	TGTGCCAGCAGCTCCGGACAGGGATTATCAGATACGCAGTATTTT	CASSSGQGLSDTQYF
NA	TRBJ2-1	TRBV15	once	TGTGCCACCAGCGGAGTAGGACTGGCGGTTACCTACAATGAGCAGTTCTTC	CATSGVGLAVTYNEQFF
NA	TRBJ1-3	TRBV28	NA	TGTGCCAGCAGCGCCCCCAGGCGTTCTTCTGGAAACACCATATATTTT	CASSAPRRSSGNTIYF
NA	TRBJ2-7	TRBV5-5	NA	TGTGCCAGCAGCTTGCAGGGCTACGAGCAGTACTTC	CASSLQGYEQYF
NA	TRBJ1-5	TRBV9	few	TGTGCCAGCAGCGTAGGAACATTACCTAATCAGCCCCAGCATTTT	CASSVGTLPNQPQHF
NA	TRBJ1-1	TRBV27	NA	TGTGCCAGCAGTTTCCTAATCACCCCTCAGGGGTCGGAAGCTTTCTTT	CASSFLITPQGSEAFF
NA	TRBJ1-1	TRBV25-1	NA	TGTGCCAGCAGTGCGGGGGTGATGAACACTGAAGCTTTCTTT	CASSAGVMNTEAFF
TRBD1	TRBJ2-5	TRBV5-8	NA	TGTGCCAGCAGCCAAGACAGGGGACAACCGGAGACCCAGTACTTC	CASSQDRGQPETQYF
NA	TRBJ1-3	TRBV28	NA	TGTGCCAGCAGTTTAATCGGTGGGGGGGGTTCTGGAAACACCATATATTTT	CASSLIGGGGSGNTIYF